These T cell receptor beta chains were read from a single sample in a study of T cells in Graves' hyperthyroidism and ophthalmopathy. TCRdb itself ran the multiplex PCR reads through MiXCR, one entry per CDR3 protein. Among some 620,000 distinct CDR3 sequences listed, around 15% were seen once. The material sequenced was blood. Source of these receptors: a young woman with Graves' hyperthyroidism. CDR3s include the opening cysteine and the closing phenylalanine or tryptophan. D genes are given only for firm matches. For some rows the clone size is stated as once, few or many, or as a class when expanded; others skip it.

abundance,j_gene,v_gene,d_gene,CDR3nt,CDR3aa
few,TRBJ2-1,TRBV19,TRBD2,TGTGCCAGTAGTACCTTTAGCGGGAGCTCCTACAATGAGCAGTTCTTC,CASSTFSGSSYNEQFF
many,TRBJ1-1,TRBV20-1,-,TGCAGTGCTAGGGCAAGCATGAACACTGAAGCTTTCTTT,CSARASMNTEAFF
many,TRBJ2-3,TRBV5-6,TRBD2,TGTGCCAGCAGCTTTGGACTAGCGGGAGCGACAGATACGCAGTATTTT,CASSFGLAGATDTQYF
-,TRBJ2-7,TRBV20-1,-,TGCAGTGCTAGAGAGGCTAGCCAGAGCTCCTACGAGCAGTACTTC,CSAREASQSSYEQYF
-,TRBJ2-7,TRBV12-3/TRBV12-4,-,TGTGCCAGCAGTTACGACAGGCGCGAGCAGTACTTC,CASSYDRREQYF
many,TRBJ2-1,TRBV5-8,TRBD2,TGTGCCAGCAGCTGGGGACTAGCGGGGGGGAATGAGCAGTTCTTC,CASSWGLAGGNEQFF
once,TRBJ1-6,TRBV5-5,TRBD1,TGTGCCAGCAGCCACGGCGAGGGGGCCATGGATTCACCCCTCCACTTT,CASSHGEGAMDSPLHF
-,TRBJ2-1,TRBV27,-,TGTGCCAGCAGTTCCCCGGTGGGGGGGGCCGGGGATGAGCAGTTCTTC,CASSSPVGGAGDEQFF
many,TRBJ2-2,TRBV27,TRBD1,TGTGCCAGCCGTCCCTCCCGGGACAGGGCAAGGACCGGGGAGCTGTTTTTT,CASRPSRDRARTGELFF
-,TRBJ2-4,TRBV11-3,-,TGTGCCAGCAGCGCAAAAATAGCCAAAAACATTCAGTACTTC,CASSAKIAKNIQYF
-,TRBJ2-1,TRBV9,TRBD2,TGTGCCAGCAGCGTAGCGGGAGGGTTCGACAATGAGCAGTTCTTC,CASSVAGGFDNEQFF
many,TRBJ2-7,TRBV27,-,TGTGCCAGCAGTCCGACAGGTTTCTACGAGCAGTACTTC,CASSPTGFYEQYF
-,TRBJ1-1,TRBV19,-,TGTGCCAATTTTTCACGGGAAAGAGGTTTCTTT,CANFSRERGFF
-,TRBJ2-6,TRBV6-2/TRBV6-3,-,TGTGCCAGCAGTTACGTACGGACGAAGTACCGTAGCTCTGGGGCCAACGTCCTGACTTTC,CASSYVRTKYRSSGANVLTF
-,TRBJ2-5,TRBV5-1,-,TGCGCCAGCAGCTCCTCTAGCGTGGGAGAGACCCAGTACTTC,CASSSSSVGETQYF
-,TRBJ1-3,TRBV6-1,-,TGTGCCAGCAGTGAAGCGCGTGGAAACACCATATATTTT,CASSEARGNTIYF
few,TRBJ1-1,TRBV19,-,TGTGCCAGTATGATCGCGAACACTGAAGCTTTCTTT,CASMIANTEAFF
-,TRBJ2-7,TRBV29-1,-,TGCAGCGTTATGGAGCGGGCTTTCCCCTACGAGCAGTACTTC,CSVMERAFPYEQYF
-,TRBJ2-5,TRBV4-3,TRBD2,TGCGCCAGCAGCCAAGAGGGAGCGGGAGGGCAAGAGACCCAGTACTTC,CASSQEGAGGQETQYF
many,TRBJ2-3,TRBV7-2,TRBD2,TGTGCCAGCAGCTTGCGGGAGAGGGCGGGAGGCCATATAGATACGCAGTATTTT,CASSLRERAGGHIDTQYF
few,TRBJ2-6,TRBV7-6,-,TGTGCCAGCAGCTTATGGGGAAGGGTCGGGGCCAACGTCCTGACTTTC,CASSLWGRVGANVLTF
few,TRBJ2-7,TRBV20-1,TRBD2,TGCAATGCTAGTAGGCTAGCGGGAGGATACGAGCAGTACTTC,CNASRLAGGYEQYF
many,TRBJ2-7,TRBV6-2/TRBV6-3,TRBD1,TGTGCCAGCAGTTACGAGACAGGGGGCTACGAGCAGTACTTC,CASSYETGGYEQYF
few,TRBJ1-5,TRBV7-8,-,TGTGCCAGCAGCTTAGTGTTGGGGGAATATGGACAGCCCCAGCATTTT,CASSLVLGEYGQPQHF
many,TRBJ1-1,TRBV28,-,TGTGCCAGCAGTCCCACAGTGACATCCACTGAAGCTTTCTTT,CASSPTVTSTEAFF
many,TRBJ2-1,TRBV5-1,TRBD2,TGCGCCAGCAGGAGCATCGGGGGGAATGAGCAGTTCTTC,CASRSIGGNEQFF
many,TRBJ1-2,TRBV12-3/TRBV12-4,-,TGTGCCAGCAGTCTCCGGGACATCATAGACTATGGCTACACCTTC,CASSLRDIIDYGYTF
-,TRBJ2-7,TRBV9,-,TGTGCCAGCAGCCCCCGCTTTGCAATCTACGAGCAGTACTTC,CASSPRFAIYEQYF
many,TRBJ1-5,TRBV2,-,TGTGCCAGCAGCGATGACTCAGGGACCTCGGGCAATCAGCCCCAGCATTTT,CASSDDSGTSGNQPQHF
few,TRBJ1-2,TRBV25-1,-,TGTGCCAGCAGGGCAAAGACTAACTATGGCTACACCTTC,CASRAKTNYGYTF
-,TRBJ1-4,TRBV7-9,TRBD1,TGTGCCAGCAAAGGGACAGGTGAAAAACTGTTTTTT,CASKGTGEKLFF
many,TRBJ2-1,TRBV7-3,-,TGTGCCAGCAGCTTAACGCGGATTAGCTCCTACAATGAGCAGTTCTTC,CASSLTRISSYNEQFF
few,TRBJ2-3,TRBV4-1,-,TGCGCCAGCAGCCGACCCAGGGTCGGCACAGATACGCAGTATTTT,CASSRPRVGTDTQYF
few,TRBJ2-1,TRBV6-1,TRBD2,TGTGCCAGCAGTCTTGATGGGACTAGCGGTGAGCAGTTCTTC,CASSLDGTSGEQFF
many,TRBJ1-5,TRBV2,-,TGTGCCAGCAGGTTGAGTGGTGGGGATCAGCCCCAGCATTTT,CASRLSGGDQPQHF
many,TRBJ2-5,TRBV6-5,-,TGTGCCAGCAGTTACTCAGCAGGCTGGGAGACCCAGTACTTC,CASSYSAGWETQYF
-,TRBJ2-7,TRBV6-1,TRBD2,TGTGCCAGCACCCTCTTAGCGGGTCCCTACGAGCAGTACTTC,CASTLLAGPYEQYF
-,TRBJ2-7,TRBV7-9,-,TGTGCCAGCAGCCACCTCCCAACCCTAGCGAGCTCCTACGAGCAGTACTTC,CASSHLPTLASSYEQYF
-,TRBJ2-3,TRBV7-2,TRBD2,TGTGCCAGCAGCCAAGGGACTAGCGGGAGGCCACAAAACACAGATACGCAGTATTTT,CASSQGTSGRPQNTDTQYF
many,TRBJ1-1,TRBV5-1,TRBD1,TGCGCCAGCAGCCCGCAGGGGGCAGAGGGCACTGAAGCTTTCTTT,CASSPQGAEGTEAFF